This T cell receptor (beta chain) was observed in a study of a mutant IDH1 vaccine in newly diagnosed glioma. Documented time point: week 35, safety follow-up. Vaccinated patients received 300 ug of mutant IDH1 20-mer peptide per dose, with topical imiquimod. This CDR3 contains 15 residues. The V gene end was trimmed by 4 bases and the J gene end by 1 base; junction bases not matched to a gene: 2. Germline values: CDR1 SGHTA, CDR2 FQGNSA. Profiling relied on immunoSEQ multiplex PCR, and the TCRdb table lists in-frame clones only, not all of them. Of about 32,000 clones listed, roughly 80% are singletons. As regards this clone: What it binds is unknown.

The rearrangement joins TRBV7-2 to TRBJ2-1; TRBD2 matches 9 bases. Material: PBMCs, obtained from a glioma patient whose treatment included an IDH1 peptide vaccine. This receptor was identified in a man younger than 40 with glioma. CDR3 nucleotide sequence: TGTGCCAGCAGCTCCCTAGCGGGGTCCTACAATGAGCAGTTCTTC. Its protein is CASSSLAGSYNEQFF.